These T cell receptor beta chains were read from a single sample in a study of blood T cells in healthy people across ages. TCRdb fed the 5' RACE reads into MiXCR, producing one record per CDR3 protein. The repertoire has around 900,000 distinct CDR3 sequences, about 53% of them found once; the top ten carry about a fifth. The sequencing input was blood. The receptors stem from a woman aged 55-70 years in good health. Both conserved end residues are part of each CDR3. The D gene is left open where the match is weak. Size is omitted from some rows. Given values are once, few, many or a class for expanded clones.

V: TRBV14; D: NA; size: NA; J: TRBJ2-7; CDR3: CASSLKDVPGRLREQYF; DNA: TGTGCCAGCAGCCTCAAAGATGTTCCGGGACGACTAAGGGAGCAGTACTTC
V: TRBV9; D: NA; size: NA; J: TRBJ2-6; CDR3: CASDRGGAGANVLTF; DNA: TGTGCCAGCGACAGGGGAGGGGCTGGGGCCAACGTCCTGACTTTC
V: TRBV19; D: TRBD1; size: once; J: TRBJ1-2; CDR3: CASGRQGFYGYTF; DNA: TGTGCCAGTGGGAGACAGGGATTCTATGGCTACACCTTC
V: TRBV4-2; D: TRBD2; size: once; J: TRBJ2-1; CDR3: CASSQRLAVMAEQFF; DNA: TGTGCCAGCAGCCAAAGGCTAGCGGTGATGGCTGAGCAGTTCTTC
V: TRBV10-3; D: NA; size: NA; J: TRBJ2-5; CDR3: CASTFGGTGETQYF; DNA: TGTGCCAGTACCTTCGGGGGAACGGGGGAGACCCAGTACTTC
V: TRBV28; D: NA; size: many; J: TRBJ2-7; CDR3: CASSRNEQYF; DNA: TGTGCCAGCAGTCGCAACGAGCAGTACTTC
V: TRBV3-1; D: NA; size: NA; J: TRBJ1-5; CDR3: CASSATRSNQPQHF; DNA: TGTGCCAGCAGCGCTACGCGGAGCAATCAGCCCCAGCATTTT
V: TRBV27; D: NA; size: NA; J: TRBJ1-5; CDR3: CASSWTVDQPQHF; DNA: TGTGCCAGTAGTTGGACGGTCGATCAGCCCCAGCATTTT
V: TRBV10-2; D: NA; size: NA; J: TRBJ2-7; CDR3: CASSGVGQSSYEQYF; DNA: TGCGCCAGCAGTGGGGTCGGGCAAAGCTCCTACGAGCAGTACTTC
V: TRBV12-3/TRBV12-4; D: NA; size: NA; J: TRBJ1-5; CDR3: CASSRKATNQPQHF; DNA: TGTGCCAGCAGCCGAAAGGCAACTAATCAGCCCCAGCATTTT
V: TRBV28; D: TRBD2; size: NA; J: TRBJ2-7; CDR3: CASSFGPPSGSDEQYF; DNA: TGTGCCAGCAGTTTCGGCCCCCCGAGCGGGAGCGACGAGCAGTACTTC
V: TRBV5-1; D: TRBD1; size: NA; J: TRBJ2-4; CDR3: CASSLDGTGGQNIQYF; DNA: TGCGCCAGCAGCTTGGACGGGACAGGGGGACAAAACATTCAGTACTTC
V: TRBV6-6; D: NA; size: NA; J: TRBJ2-5; CDR3: CASSYLEQETQYF; DNA: TGTGCCAGCAGTTACCTAGAACAAGAGACCCAGTACTTC
V: TRBV24-1; D: TRBD2; size: NA; J: TRBJ2-7; CDR3: CATSDGLASSYEQYF; DNA: TGTGCCACCAGTGATGGACTAGCGTCCTCCTACGAGCAGTACTTC
V: TRBV20-1; D: NA; size: NA; J: TRBJ2-5; CDR3: CSAQFQETQYF; DNA: TGCAGTGCGCAGTTTCAAGAGACCCAGTACTTC
V: TRBV2; D: NA; size: NA; J: TRBJ2-5; CDR3: CASSEGRLVEQYF; DNA: TGTGCCAGCAGTGAAGGGCGCCTCGTTGAGCAGTACTTC